The clone carrying this T cell receptor (beta chain) was counted at least ten times. No antigen is known for it. Ophthalmopathy patients all had a Clinical Activity Score of at least 3, a NOSPECS grade of at least 4 and disease under 3 months old. Not enrolled were patients with uncontrolled infection, other autoimmune disease, pregnancy or lactation. The CDR3 regions of TCR beta were amplified from RNA transcripts. Primed by the HTBI set, a first-round RT-PCR was run on the TCR CDR3. MiXCR, run by TCRdb on the multiplex PCR reads, gives a single entry per CDR3 protein. This table holds 500,000 to 650,000 distinct CDR3 sequences, about 14% found once. The sample belongs to a study of T cells in Graves' hyperthyroidism and ophthalmopathy. Germline CDR1 reads DFQATT; CDR2 reads SNEGSKA (reference sequence). V lost 1 base to trimming and J lost 8 bases; unmatched junction nucleotides: 6. CDR3 length: 14 residues.

General study findings and limits: Ophthalmopathy was model-predicted a median roughly 6.5 months pre-onset.

The TCR was taken from a woman between 45 and 65 years old with Graves' ophthalmopathy. Sequences were obtained from blood. The chain couples TRBV20-1 to TRBJ2-1, with 9 bases lining up with TRBD2. Here the CDR3 reads CSARVGGRAYEQFF. The CDR3 DNA is TGCAGTGCTAGAGTGGGCGGGAGGGCCTATGAGCAGTTCTTC.